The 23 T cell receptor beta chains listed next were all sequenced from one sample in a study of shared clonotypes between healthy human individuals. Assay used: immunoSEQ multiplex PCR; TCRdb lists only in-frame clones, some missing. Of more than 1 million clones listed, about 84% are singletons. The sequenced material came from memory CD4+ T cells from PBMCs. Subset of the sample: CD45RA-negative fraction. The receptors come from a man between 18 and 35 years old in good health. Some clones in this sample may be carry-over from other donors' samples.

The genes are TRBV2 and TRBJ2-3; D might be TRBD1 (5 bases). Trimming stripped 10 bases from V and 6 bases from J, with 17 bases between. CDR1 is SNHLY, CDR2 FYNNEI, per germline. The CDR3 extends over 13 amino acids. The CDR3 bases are TGTGCCACAAGGGGTCTAGTTTTGGATACGCAGTATTTT. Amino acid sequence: CATRGLVLDTQYF.

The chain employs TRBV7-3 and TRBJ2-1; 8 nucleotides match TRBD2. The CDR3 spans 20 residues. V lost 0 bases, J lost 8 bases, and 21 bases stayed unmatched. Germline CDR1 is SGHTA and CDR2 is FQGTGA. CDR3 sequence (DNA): TGTGCCAGCAGCTTAACGGTGACGGGCCCGGGACTAGACCTCCCCCATGAGCAGTTCTTC. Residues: CASSLTVTGPGLDLPHEQFF.

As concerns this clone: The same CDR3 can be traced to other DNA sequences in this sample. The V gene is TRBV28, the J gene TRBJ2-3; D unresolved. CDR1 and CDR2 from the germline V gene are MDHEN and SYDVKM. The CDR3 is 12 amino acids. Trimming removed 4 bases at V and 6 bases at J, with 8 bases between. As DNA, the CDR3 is TGTGCCAGCAGTTCCCTAACGGATACGCAGTATTTT. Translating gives CASSSLTDTQYF.

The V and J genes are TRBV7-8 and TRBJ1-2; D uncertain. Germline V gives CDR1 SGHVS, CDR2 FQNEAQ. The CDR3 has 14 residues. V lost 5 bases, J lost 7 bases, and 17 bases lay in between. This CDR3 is CASSPAGYEVGYTF. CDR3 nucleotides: TGTGCCAGCAGCCCAGCAGGTTATGAGGTTGGCTACACCTTC.

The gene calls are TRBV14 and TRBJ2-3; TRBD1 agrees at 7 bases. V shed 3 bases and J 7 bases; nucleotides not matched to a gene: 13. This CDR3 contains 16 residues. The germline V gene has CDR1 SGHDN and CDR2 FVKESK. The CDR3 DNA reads TGTGCCAGCAGCCAGCAGGGGGATTCCCCAACTTATACGCAGTATTTT. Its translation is CASSQQGDSPTYTQYF.

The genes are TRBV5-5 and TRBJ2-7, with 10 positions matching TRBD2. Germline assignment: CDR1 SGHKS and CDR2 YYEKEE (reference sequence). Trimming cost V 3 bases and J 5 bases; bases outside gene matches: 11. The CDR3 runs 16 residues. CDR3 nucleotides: TGTGCCAGCAGCTGGACTAGCGGCTTCGAAAGGGACGAGCAGTACTTC. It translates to CASSWTSGFERDEQYF.

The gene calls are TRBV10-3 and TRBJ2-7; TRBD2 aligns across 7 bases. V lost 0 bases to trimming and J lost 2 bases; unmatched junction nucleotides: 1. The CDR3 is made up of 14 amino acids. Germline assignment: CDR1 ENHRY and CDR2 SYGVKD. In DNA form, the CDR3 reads TGTGCCATCAGTGAGTCGGCGGGGGCCTACGAGCAGTACTTC. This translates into CAISESAGAYEQYF.

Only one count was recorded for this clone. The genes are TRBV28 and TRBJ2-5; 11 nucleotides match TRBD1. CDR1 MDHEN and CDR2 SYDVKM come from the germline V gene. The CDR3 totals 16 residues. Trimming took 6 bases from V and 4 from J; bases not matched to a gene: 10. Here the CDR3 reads CASSPSPGQGGETQYF. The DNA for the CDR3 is TGTGCCAGCAGCCCAAGCCCGGGACAGGGGGGAGAGACCCAGTACTTC. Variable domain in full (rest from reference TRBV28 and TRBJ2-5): DVKVTQSSRYLVKRTGEKVFLECVQDMDHENMFWYRQDPGLGLRLIYFSYDVKMKEKGDIPEGYSVSREKKERFSLILESASTNQTSMYLCASSPSPGQGGETQYFGPGTRLLVL.

The CDR3 loop reads CASTQGGANNQPQHF. The DNA of the CDR3 is TGTGCCAGCACCCAGGGCGGGGCCAACAATCAGCCCCAGCATTTT. V usage is TRBV28 and J usage is TRBJ1-5, with a possible D match to TRBD1 (5 bases). V lost 7 bases to trimming and J lost 3 bases, with 16 bases between them. The CDR3 consists of 15 residues. From germline, CDR1 is MDHEN and CDR2 SYDVKM.

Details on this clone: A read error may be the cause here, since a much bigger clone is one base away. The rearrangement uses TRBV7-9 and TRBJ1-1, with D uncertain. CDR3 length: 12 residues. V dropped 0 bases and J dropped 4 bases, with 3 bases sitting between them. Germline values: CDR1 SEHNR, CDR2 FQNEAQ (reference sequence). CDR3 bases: TGTGCCAGCAGCTTAGCGGTCACTGAAGCTTTCTTT. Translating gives CASSLAVTEAFF. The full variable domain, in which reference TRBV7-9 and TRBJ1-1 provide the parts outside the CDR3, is DTGVSQNPRHKITKRGQNVTFRCDPISEHNRLYWYRQTLGQGPEFLTYFQNEAQLEKSRLLSDRFSAERPKGSFSTLEIQRTEQGDSAMYLCASSLAVTEAFFGQGTRLTVV.

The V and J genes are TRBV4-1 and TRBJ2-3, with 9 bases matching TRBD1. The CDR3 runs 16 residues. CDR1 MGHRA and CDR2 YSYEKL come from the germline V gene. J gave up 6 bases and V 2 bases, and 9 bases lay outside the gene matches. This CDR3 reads CASSQSGTGSFDTQYF. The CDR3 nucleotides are TGCGCCAGCAGCCAAAGCGGGACAGGGTCGTTCGATACGCAGTATTTT.

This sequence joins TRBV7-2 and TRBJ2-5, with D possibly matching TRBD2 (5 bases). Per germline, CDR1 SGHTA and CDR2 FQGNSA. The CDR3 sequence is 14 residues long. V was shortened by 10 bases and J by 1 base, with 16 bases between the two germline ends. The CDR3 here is CATQAGPSQETQYF. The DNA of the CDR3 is TGTGCCACCCAGGCGGGCCCAAGCCAAGAGACCCAGTACTTC.

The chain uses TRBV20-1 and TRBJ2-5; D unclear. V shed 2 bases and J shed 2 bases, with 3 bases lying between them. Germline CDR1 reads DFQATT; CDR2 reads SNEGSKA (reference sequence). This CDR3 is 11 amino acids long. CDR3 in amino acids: CSARKQETQYF. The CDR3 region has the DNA TGCAGTGCTAGAAAGCAAGAGACCCAGTACTTC.

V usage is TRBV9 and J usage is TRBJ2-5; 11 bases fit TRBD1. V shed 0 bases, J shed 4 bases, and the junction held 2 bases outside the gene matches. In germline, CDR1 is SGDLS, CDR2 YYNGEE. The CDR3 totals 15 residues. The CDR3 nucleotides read TGTGCCAGCAGCGTAGAGGGACAGGGGGGAGAGACCCAGTACTTC. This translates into CASSVEGQGGETQYF.

CDR3 loop: CASGVGHVGNQPQHF. CDR3 DNA sequence: TGTGCCAGCGGAGTGGGACATGTTGGCAATCAGCCCCAGCATTTT. The chain combines TRBV5-5 with TRBJ1-5, with a weak D call TRBD1 (6 bases). Germline lookup yields CDR1 SGHKS and CDR2 YYEKEE (reference sequence). V was trimmed by 7 bases and J by 2 bases, leaving 16 bases between them. The CDR3 is 15 amino acids.

The CDR3 loop is CASSQTAGATNEKLFF. For the CDR3, the DNA is TGTGCCAGCAGCCAAACCGCAGGGGCAACTAATGAAAAACTGTTTTTT. The chain carries TRBV4-2 and TRBJ1-4, with D tentatively TRBD1 (6 bases). Deletions cut 2 bases from V and 0 bases from J, with 10 bases between. Germline V gene data show CDR1 as LGHNA and CDR2 as YNFKEQ. This CDR3 is built from 16 residues.

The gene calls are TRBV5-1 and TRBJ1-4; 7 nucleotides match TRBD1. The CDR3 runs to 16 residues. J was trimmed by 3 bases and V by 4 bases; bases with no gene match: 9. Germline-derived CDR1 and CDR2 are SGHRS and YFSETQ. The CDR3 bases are TGCGCCAGCAGCCGGACCCACAGGGGACCTAATGAAAAACTGTTTTTT. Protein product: CASSRTHRGPNEKLFF.

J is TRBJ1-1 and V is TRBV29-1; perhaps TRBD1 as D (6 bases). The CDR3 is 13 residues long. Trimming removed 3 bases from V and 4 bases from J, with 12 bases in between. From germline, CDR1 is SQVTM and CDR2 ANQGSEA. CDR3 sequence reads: CSVDGDIGTEAFF. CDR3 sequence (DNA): TGCAGCGTTGACGGGGACATTGGCACTGAAGCTTTCTTT.

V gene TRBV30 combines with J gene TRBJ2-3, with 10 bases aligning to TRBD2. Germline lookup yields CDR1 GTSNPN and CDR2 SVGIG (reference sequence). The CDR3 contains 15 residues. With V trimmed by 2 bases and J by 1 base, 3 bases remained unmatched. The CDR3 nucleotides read TGTGCCTGGAGTCTAGCGGGAGCGGGCACAGATACGCAGTATTTT. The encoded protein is CAWSLAGAGTDTQYF.

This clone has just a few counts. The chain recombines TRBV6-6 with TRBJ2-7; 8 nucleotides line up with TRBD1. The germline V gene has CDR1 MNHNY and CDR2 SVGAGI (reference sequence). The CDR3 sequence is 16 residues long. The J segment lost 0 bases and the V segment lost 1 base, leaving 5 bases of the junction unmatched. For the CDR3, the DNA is TGTGCCAGCAGTTACTGGGCAGGGGGCGGCTCCTACGAGCAGTACTTC. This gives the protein CASSYWAGGGSYEQYF.

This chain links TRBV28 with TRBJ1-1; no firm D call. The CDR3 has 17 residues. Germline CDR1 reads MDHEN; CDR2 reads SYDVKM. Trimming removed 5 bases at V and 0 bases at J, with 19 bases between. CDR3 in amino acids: CASSLIDGSAVNTEAFF. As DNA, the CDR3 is TGTGCCAGCAGTCTAATCGACGGGTCAGCAGTGAACACTGAAGCTTTCTTT.

CDR3 sequence reads: CATSRERGRYEQYF. CDR3 in DNA: TGTGCCACCAGCAGAGAACGGGGGCGGTACGAGCAGTACTTC. The genes are TRBV15 and TRBJ2-5; the D call may be TRBD1 or TRBD2 (6 bases each). Matching the DNA end better, TRBJ2-7 makes the J call doubtful. CDR1 and CDR2 (germline): LNHNV, YYDKDF (reference sequence). The CDR3 is 14 amino acids.

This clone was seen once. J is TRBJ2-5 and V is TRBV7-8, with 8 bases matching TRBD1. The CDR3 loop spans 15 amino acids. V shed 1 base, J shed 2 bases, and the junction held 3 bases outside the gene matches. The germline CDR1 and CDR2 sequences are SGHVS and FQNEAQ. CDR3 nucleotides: TGTGCCAGCAGCTTAGAGGGACAGGCTCAAGAGACCCAGTACTTC. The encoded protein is CASSLEGQAQETQYF.